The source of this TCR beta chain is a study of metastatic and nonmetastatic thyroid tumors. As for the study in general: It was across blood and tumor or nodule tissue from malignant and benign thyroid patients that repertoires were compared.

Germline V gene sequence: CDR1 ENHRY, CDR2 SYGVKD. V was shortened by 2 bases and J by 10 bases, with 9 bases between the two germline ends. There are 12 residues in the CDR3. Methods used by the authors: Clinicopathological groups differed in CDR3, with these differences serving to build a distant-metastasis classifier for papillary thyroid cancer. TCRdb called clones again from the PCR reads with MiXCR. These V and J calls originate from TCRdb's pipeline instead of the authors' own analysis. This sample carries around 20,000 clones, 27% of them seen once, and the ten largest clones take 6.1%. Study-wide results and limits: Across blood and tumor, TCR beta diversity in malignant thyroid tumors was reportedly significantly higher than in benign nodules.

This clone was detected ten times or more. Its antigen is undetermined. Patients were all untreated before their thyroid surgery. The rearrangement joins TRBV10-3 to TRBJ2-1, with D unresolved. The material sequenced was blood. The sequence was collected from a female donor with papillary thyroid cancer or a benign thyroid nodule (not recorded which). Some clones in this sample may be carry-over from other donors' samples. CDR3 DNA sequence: TGTGCCATCAGTGAGGCGATCGTAGAGCAGTTCTTC. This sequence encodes CAISEAIVEQFF.